This T cell receptor beta chain was observed in a study of blood T cells in healthy people across ages (dated by TCRdb to 2014 to 2015). At the level of the whole study: In model experiments, template switching captured about one uniquely barcoded TCR beta cDNA molecule for every two T cells. The study measured age-related changes in TCR beta repertoire diversity using deep sequencing normalized with unique cDNA molecular identifiers. The donors were split into four age groups: young (average 16 years), middle-aged (around 37), aged (about 56) and long-lived (roughly 88). To avoid experimental bias, donors of different ages were distributed randomly across sequencing lanes. For two donors (one aged 18 to 30 and one aged 80 or older), the study analyzed two additional independent replicas of 1 million unique cDNA reads from the same blood draw.

Overall results and qualifications from the work: Because donor CMV infection status was unknown, age-related changes in expanded clonotypes were potentially confounded. Because profiling used bulk unsorted PBMCs, naive and antigen-experienced compartments could not be compared conclusively. Observed TCR beta diversity per million T cells fell roughly linearly with age, and a significant reduction was already apparent by age about 43. Estimates of total diversity from one million sequenced T cells were regarded as lower bounds and underestimates. The percentage of naive T cells measured by flow cytometry correlated strongly with observed TCR beta diversity. Compared with the aged group, more naive CD4+ T cells, fewer expanded clones and increased TCR diversity were shown by the long-lived group, suggesting age selection.

Donors were a few dozen systemically healthy Caucasian individuals from Russia aged roughly 6 to 95 years. Ten milliliters of peripheral blood were drawn from each donor into EDTA-treated Vacutainer tubes. Ficoll-Paque density-gradient centrifugation was used to isolate PBMCs, with at least 6.5 million per sample. Trizol reagent was used to extract total RNA from PBMCs, with at least 5.5 micrograms per sample. The percentages of naive CD45RAhigh/CD27high T cells were determined by flow cytometry on a PBMC aliquot from every donor. Library construction relied on 5' RACE. The instrument was an Illumina HiSeq 2500. A second PCR of roughly 7 to 12 cycles was run with a J-beta primer mix and a sample-barcoded 5' primer. Each TCR beta cDNA molecule received a unique molecular identifier from a template-switch 5' adaptor carrying 12 random nucleotides. At least 2.5 million CDR3-containing paired-end reads were obtained from each sample. The Mint cDNA synthesis kit, primed by a TRBC-specific oligonucleotide, was used to synthesize first-strand cDNA from all RNA. Following uracil-DNA glycosylase treatment, a first 18-cycle PCR with universal primers M1SS and BC2_uni_R was performed on all cDNA. In the original analysis: For normalization, 1 million high-quality reads were randomly selected from each sample, with every read carrying a distinct molecular identifier. Instead of being binned into consensus sequences, reads with shared molecular identifiers were discarded. MiTCR, set to a Q25 quality threshold and the strictest error-elimination algorithm, was used for CDR3 identification, clonotype clustering and error correction. A nonparametric unseen species model with Euler transformation was used to estimate lower-bound total TCR beta diversity. Using fastp at Q25 and MiXCR, TCRdb reprocessed the public reads and kept productive beta chains. Here each entry gathers all rows of one CDR3 protein and keeps the most common genes and DNA. The V and J calls shown here were made by TCRdb, not taken from the authors' results. This sample comprises 650,000 to 800,000 distinct CDR3 sequences, 40% to 50% of them detected only once. The ten largest clones represent about a fifth of the sample.

As regards this clonotype: Its antigen target is currently unknown. Within one base of it there is no much larger clone, and no base qualities were kept.

Including the terminal cysteine and phenylalanine, the CDR3 comprises 16 residues. Only the CDR3 portion is preserved as DNA: 48 bases, with reading frame beginning at the first base. V and J lose 0 bases and 7 bases, and a span of 16 bases separates them. According to the germline V gene, CDR1 reads LGHNA and CDR2 reads YSLEER. The chain is encoded by TRBV4-3 joined to TRBJ2-1, and the D gene may be TRBD2, 6 bases matching. This receptor was obtained from a man aged 55 to 70 in good health. The material sequenced was blood. The encoded CDR3 is CASSQDENGGWNEQFF. The bases are TGCGCCAGCAGCCAAGATGAGAACGGGGGTTGGAATGAGCAGTTCTTC.